This T cell receptor (beta chain) was retrieved from a study of T cells in Graves' hyperthyroidism and ophthalmopathy. Study conclusions and caveats: Clonotypes that were expanded in thyroid above 0.001 mostly appeared in blood too.

Subjects aged 18 to 65 presented with newly diagnosed hyperthyroidism of less than 2 months' duration. RNA transcripts were the template for amplifying TCR beta CDR3 regions. During a first-round RT-PCR of the TCR CDR3, the HTBI primer set was used. TCRdb analysed the multiplex PCR reads with MiXCR anew, one entry per CDR3 protein. The sample holds fewer than 300,000 distinct CDR3 sequences, 13% to 15% seen once. This clonotype was counted only a few times. Its target is unknown. This CDR3 is missing its conserved last phenylalanine or tryptophan, likely due to a read error. The TCR comes from a woman aged 45 to 65 with Graves' hyperthyroidism that later progressed to Graves' ophthalmopathy. Material: blood.

The CDR3 region has the DNA TGTGCCAGCAGGCTACCGGGACGGTCCTACAATGAGCAGTTCCTC. Translating it yields CASRLPGRSYNEQFL. The rearrangement links TRBV5-6 to TRBJ2-1; D assignment may be TRBD1 or TRBD2 (5 bases each). The ends were cut back, 5 bases at V and 1 base at J, with 13 bases in the middle. This CDR3 region has 15 residues. Germline CDR1 SGHDT, CDR2 YYEEEE.